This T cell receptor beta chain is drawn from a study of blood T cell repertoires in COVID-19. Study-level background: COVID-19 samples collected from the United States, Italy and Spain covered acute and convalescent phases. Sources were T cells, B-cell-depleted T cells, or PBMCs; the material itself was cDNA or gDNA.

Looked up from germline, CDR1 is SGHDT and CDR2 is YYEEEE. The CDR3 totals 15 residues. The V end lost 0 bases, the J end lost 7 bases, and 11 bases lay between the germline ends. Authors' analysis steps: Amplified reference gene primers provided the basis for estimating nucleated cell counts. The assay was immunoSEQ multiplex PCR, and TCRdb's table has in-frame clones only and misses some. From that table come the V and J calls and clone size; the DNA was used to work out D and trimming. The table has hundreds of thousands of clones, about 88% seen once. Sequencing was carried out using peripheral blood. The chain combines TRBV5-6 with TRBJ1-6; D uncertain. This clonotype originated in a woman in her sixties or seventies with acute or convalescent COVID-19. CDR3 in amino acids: CASSLGSGGNSPLHF. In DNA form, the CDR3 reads TGTGCCAGCAGCTTGGGATCGGGCGGGAATTCACCCCTCCACTTT.